These 10 T cell receptor beta chains originate from one sample sequenced in a study of T cells in Graves' hyperthyroidism and ophthalmopathy. RNA transcripts gave rise to amplified TCR beta CDR3 regions. The study used the HTBI primer set for a first-round RT-PCR of the TCR CDR3. TCRdb passed the multiplex PCR reads through MiXCR, listing each CDR3 protein once. This sample carries 490,000 or so distinct CDR3 sequences, just under 20% of them seen once, and the ten largest clones take less than 55%. The sequenced material came from blood. Receptors originate from a man in his forties or fifties with Graves' ophthalmopathy.

Ten or more counts support this clonotype. This chain uses TRBV7-9 with TRBJ2-7; D remains ambiguous. There are 12 residues in the CDR3. V was shortened by 5 bases and J by 6 bases, with 11 bases between the two germline ends. The germline gives CDR1 SEHNR, CDR2 FQNEAQ (reference sequence). The CDR3 bases are TGTGCCAGCAGCCCTTTAAGAGGCGAGCAGTACTTC. Protein: CASSPLRGEQYF.

The chain links TRBV10-3 to TRBJ2-3; D not resolved. The V and J ends lost 0 bases and 2 bases respectively, with 3 bases between them. CDR1 is ENHRY, CDR2 SYGVKD, per germline. The CDR3 sequence is 13 residues long. The CDR3 sequence is CAISESVTDTQYF. CDR3 coding DNA: TGTGCCATCAGTGAGTCGGTCACAGATACGCAGTATTTT.

This clonotype showed up just a few times. The chain recombines TRBV15 with TRBJ1-2, with a possible D match to TRBD1 (5 bases). The CDR3 has 16 residues. V shed 0 bases and J shed 6 bases, with 17 bases lying between them. Germline-derived CDR1 and CDR2 are LNHNV and YYDKDF (reference sequence). CDR3 DNA sequence: TGTGCCACCAGCAGAGATCGGGCAGGGAAATATGATGGCTACACCTTC. The encoded protein is CATSRDRAGKYDGYTF.

There are many counts of this clonotype. V and J are TRBV7-8 and TRBJ1-5; TRBD1 might be the D (5 bases). The CDR3 has 17 amino acids. The germline V and J ends were trimmed by 0 bases and 7 bases, with 19 bases remaining between them. Germline CDR1 and CDR2: SGHVS and FQNEAQ. The DNA for the CDR3 is TGTGCCAGCAGCTTAGCCGGGACCGAAGGGTGGGAACAGCCCCAGCATTTT. Translating it yields CASSLAGTEGWEQPQHF.

V and J are TRBV7-8 and TRBJ1-6, with D tentatively TRBD1 (5 bases). CDR1 and CDR2 (germline): SGHVS, FQNEAQ. The V end was cut by 1 base, the J end by 7 bases, with 11 bases between. The CDR3 loop spans 15 amino acids. CDR3 sequence: CASSLVGLKNSPLHF. As DNA, the CDR3 is TGTGCCAGCAGCTTAGTGGGGCTTAAAAATTCACCCCTCCACTTT.

This clonotype appeared a few times. The CDR3 loop is CASSDLSRLLYNEQFF. CDR3 coding DNA: TGTGCCAGCAGTGATCTTTCGAGACTTCTCTACAATGAGCAGTTCTTC. The chain combines TRBV2 with TRBJ2-1, with unresolved D. Trimming left V 3 bases short and J 3 bases short, with 15 bases between. The CDR3 totals 16 residues. Germline CDR1 is SNHLY and CDR2 is FYNNEI.

In the case of this clonotype: Compared with germline, one end of the junction differs, possibly owing to a read error. The rearrangement joins TRBV7-7 to TRBJ2-7, with D perhaps being TRBD1 or TRBD2 (7 bases each). Germline assignment: CDR1 SSHAT and CDR2 FNYEAQ (reference sequence). The CDR3 sequence is 15 residues long. The CDR3: CASSPKAGGDYEQYF. CDR3 coding DNA: TGTGCTAGCAGCCCAAAGGCAGGGGGGGACTACGAGCAGTACTTC.

This chain joins TRBV11-1 and TRBJ1-1; D possibly corresponds to TRBD1 (5 bases). There are 14 residues in the CDR3. Germline V gene sequence: CDR1 SGHAT, CDR2 FQDESV (reference sequence). Trimming stripped 2 bases from V and 4 bases from J, with 11 bases between. The CDR3 DNA follows: TGTGCCAGCAGCTTATGGTGGGGGTCCACTGAAGCTTTCTTT. Translation gives CASSLWWGSTEAFF.

This chain uses TRBV6-1 with TRBJ2-5; D perhaps matches TRBD1 (5 bases). This CDR3 has 14 residues. Germline assignment: CDR1 MNHNS and CDR2 SASEGT. Trimming shortened V by 2 bases and J by 6 bases, and 13 bases separated the two germline ends. The chain's CDR3 is CASSEYGREKTQYF. Written as DNA, the CDR3 is TGTGCCAGCAGTGAATACGGCAGGGAAAAGACCCAGTACTTC.

This chain connects TRBV7-3 to TRBJ2-3, with 10 bases identical to TRBD2. J gave up 5 bases and V 2 bases, and 7 bases lay outside the gene matches. The CDR3 length is 16 residues. Germline loops: CDR1 SGHTA, CDR2 FQGTGA. The CDR3 reads CASSLGSGGAEDTQYF. DNA for the CDR3: TGTGCCAGCAGCTTAGGAAGCGGGGGGGCAGAAGATACGCAGTATTTT.